This T cell receptor beta chain was sequenced for a study of blood T cell repertoires in COVID-19. Looking at the study overall: From T cells, B-cell-depleted T cells, or PBMCs came the material, which was cDNA or gDNA.

Assay: immunoSEQ multiplex PCR; the TCRdb copy retains only in-frame clones and omits some. Here the sample spans over 110,000 clones, 87% being singletons. V was pared by 5 bases and J by 5 bases, with 3 bases of the junction left unmatched. This CDR3 contains 14 residues. Germline loops: CDR1 SGHTA, CDR2 FQGTGA. In Cohort 3, a recovered donor had either two negative PCRs, clearance, or symptom resolution. The sequence was obtained from a man in his sixties who had recovered from COVID-19. The source material was PBMCs or T cells enriched from blood (not recorded which). V gene TRBV7-3 combines with J gene TRBJ2-5, with TRBD2 matching 12 bases. CDR3 in DNA: TGTGCCAGCAGCAGGACTAGCGGGAAGGAGACCCAGTACTTC. Its protein product is CASSRTSGKETQYF. Supplemented by reference TRBV7-3 and TRBJ2-5, the full variable domain reads GAGVSQTPSNKVTEKGKYVELRCDPISGHTALYWYRQSLGQGPEFLIYFQGTGAADDSGLPNDRFFAVRPEGSVSTLKIQRTERGDSAVYLCASSRTSGKETQYFGPGTRLLVL.